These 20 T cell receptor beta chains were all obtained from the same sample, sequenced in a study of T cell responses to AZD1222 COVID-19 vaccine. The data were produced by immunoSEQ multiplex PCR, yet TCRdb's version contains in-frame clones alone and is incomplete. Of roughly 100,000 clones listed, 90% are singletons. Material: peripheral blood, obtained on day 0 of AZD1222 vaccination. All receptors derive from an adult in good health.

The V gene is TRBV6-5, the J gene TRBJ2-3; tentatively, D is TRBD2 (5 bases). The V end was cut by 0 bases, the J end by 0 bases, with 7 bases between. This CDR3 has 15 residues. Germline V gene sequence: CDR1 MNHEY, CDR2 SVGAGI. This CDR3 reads CASSYSRTSTDTQYF. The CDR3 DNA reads TGTGCCAGCAGTTACTCCCGGACTAGCACAGATACGCAGTATTTT.

The CDR3 coding sequence is TGTGCCAGTAGCTTGGGGCGGCTAACCTATGGCTACACCTTC. It translates to CASSLGRLTYGYTF. The chain is built from TRBV19 and TRBJ1-2; the D gene is possibly TRBD1 (5 bases). Germline V gene data show CDR1 as LNHDA and CDR2 as SQIVND (reference sequence). Between the trimmed V and J ends, which lost 6 bases and 4 bases, there was a span of 15 bases. The CDR3 has 14 residues.

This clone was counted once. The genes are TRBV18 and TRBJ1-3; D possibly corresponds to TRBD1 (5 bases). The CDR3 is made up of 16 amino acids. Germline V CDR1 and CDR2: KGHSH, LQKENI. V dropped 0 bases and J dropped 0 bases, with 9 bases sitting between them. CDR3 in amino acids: CASSPPGRRSGNTIYF. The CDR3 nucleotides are TGTGCCAGCTCACCACCGGGACGGCGCTCTGGAAACACCATATATTTT.

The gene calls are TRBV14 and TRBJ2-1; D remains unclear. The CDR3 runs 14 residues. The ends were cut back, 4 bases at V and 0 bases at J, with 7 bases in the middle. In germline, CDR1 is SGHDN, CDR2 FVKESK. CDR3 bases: TGTGCCAGCAGCCGCAGAAGCTCCTACAATGAGCAGTTCTTC. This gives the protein CASSRRSSYNEQFF. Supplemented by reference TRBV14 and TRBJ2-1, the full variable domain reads EAGVTQFPSHSVIEKGQTVTLRCDPISGHDNLYWYRRVMGKEIKFLLHFVKESKQDESGMPNNRFLAERTGGTYSTLKVQPAELEDSGVYFCASSRRSSYNEQFFGPGTRLTVL.

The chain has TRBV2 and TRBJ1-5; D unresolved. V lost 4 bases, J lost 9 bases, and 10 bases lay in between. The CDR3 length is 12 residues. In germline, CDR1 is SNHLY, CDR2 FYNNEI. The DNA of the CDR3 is TGTGCCAGCAGTGTACGCGGTTGGCCCCAGCATTTT. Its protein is CASSVRGWPQHF.

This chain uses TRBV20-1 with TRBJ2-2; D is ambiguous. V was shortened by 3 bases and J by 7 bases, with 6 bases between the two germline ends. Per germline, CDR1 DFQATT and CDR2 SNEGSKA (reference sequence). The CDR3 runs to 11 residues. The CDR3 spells CSASVNGELFF. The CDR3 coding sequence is TGCAGTGCTAGCGTTAACGGGGAGCTGTTTTTT.

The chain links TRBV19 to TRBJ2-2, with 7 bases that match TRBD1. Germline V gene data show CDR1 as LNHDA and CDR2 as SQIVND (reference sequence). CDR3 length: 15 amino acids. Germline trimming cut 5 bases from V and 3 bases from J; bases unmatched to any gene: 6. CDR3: CASSGRTGDTGELFF. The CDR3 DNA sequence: TGTGCCAGTAGTGGCAGGACAGGAGACACCGGGGAGCTGTTTTTT.

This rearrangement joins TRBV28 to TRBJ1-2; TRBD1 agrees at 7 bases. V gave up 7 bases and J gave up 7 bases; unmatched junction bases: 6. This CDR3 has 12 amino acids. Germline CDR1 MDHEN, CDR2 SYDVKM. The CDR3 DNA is TGTGCCAGCACCGTGACAGGGTTTGGCTACACCTTC. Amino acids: CASTVTGFGYTF.

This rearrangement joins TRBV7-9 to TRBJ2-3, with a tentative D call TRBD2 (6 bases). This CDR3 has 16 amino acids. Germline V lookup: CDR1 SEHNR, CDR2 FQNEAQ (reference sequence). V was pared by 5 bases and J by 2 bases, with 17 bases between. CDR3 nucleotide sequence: TGTGCCAGCAGCCTCGGGACTTCCCAACTCACAGATACGCAGTATTTT. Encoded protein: CASSLGTSQLTDTQYF. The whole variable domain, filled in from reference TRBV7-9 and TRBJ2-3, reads DTGVSQNPRHKITKRGQNVTFRCDPISEHNRLYWYRQTLGQGPEFLTYFQNEAQLEKSRLLSDRFSAERPKGSFSTLEIQRTEQGDSAMYLCASSLGTSQLTDTQYFGPGTRLTVL.

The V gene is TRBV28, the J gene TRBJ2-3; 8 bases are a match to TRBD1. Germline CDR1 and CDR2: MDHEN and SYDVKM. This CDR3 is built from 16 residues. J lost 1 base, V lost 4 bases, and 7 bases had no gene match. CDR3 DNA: TGTGCCAGCAGTTACCGACAGGGGCTTCGCACAGATACGCAGTATTTT. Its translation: CASSYRQGLRTDTQYF.

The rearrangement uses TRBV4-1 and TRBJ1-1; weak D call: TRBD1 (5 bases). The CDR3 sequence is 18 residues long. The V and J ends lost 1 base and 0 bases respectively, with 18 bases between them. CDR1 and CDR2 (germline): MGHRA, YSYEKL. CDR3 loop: CASSQVHYRGQMNTEAFF. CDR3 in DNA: TGCGCCAGCAGCCAAGTCCATTACCGCGGACAAATGAACACTGAAGCTTTCTTT.

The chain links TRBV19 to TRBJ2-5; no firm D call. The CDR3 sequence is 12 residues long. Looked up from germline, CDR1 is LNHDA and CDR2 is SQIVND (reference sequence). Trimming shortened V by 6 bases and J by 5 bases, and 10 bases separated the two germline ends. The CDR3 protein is CASSHPIETQYF. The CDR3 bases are TGTGCCAGTAGCCACCCAATTGAGACCCAGTACTTC. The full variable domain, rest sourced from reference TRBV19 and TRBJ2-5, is DGGITQSPKYLFRKEGQNVTLSCEQNLNHDAMYWYRQDPGQGLRLIYYSQIVNDFQKGDIAEGYSVSREKKESFPLTVTSAQKNPTAFYLCASSHPIETQYFGPGTRLLVL.

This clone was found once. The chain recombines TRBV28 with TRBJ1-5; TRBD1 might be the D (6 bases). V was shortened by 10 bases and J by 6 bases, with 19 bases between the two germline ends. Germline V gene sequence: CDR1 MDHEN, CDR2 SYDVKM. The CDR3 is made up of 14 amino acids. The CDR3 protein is CATQNGGASQPQHF. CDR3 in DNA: TGTGCCACACAAAACGGGGGGGCGAGTCAGCCCCAGCATTTT.

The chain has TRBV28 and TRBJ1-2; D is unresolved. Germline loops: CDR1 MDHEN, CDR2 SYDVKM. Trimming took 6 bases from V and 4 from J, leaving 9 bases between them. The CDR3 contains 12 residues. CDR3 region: CASSRLSYGYTF. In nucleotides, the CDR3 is TGTGCCAGCAGCCGCCTCAGCTATGGCTACACCTTC.

The CDR3 nucleotides read TGTGCCAGCACATCGCAATACGAGCAGTACTTC. It translates to CASTSQYEQYF. The chain joins TRBV28 to TRBJ2-7; D uncertain. CDR3 length: 11 residues. Germline V gene lookup returns CDR1 MDHEN and CDR2 SYDVKM. V lost 7 bases, J lost 4 bases, and 8 bases lay in between.

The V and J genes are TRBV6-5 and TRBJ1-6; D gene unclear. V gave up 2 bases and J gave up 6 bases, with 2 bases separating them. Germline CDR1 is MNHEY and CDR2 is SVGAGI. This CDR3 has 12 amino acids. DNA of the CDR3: TGTGCCAGCAGTTACGCTAATTCACCCCTCCACTTT. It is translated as CASSYANSPLHF.

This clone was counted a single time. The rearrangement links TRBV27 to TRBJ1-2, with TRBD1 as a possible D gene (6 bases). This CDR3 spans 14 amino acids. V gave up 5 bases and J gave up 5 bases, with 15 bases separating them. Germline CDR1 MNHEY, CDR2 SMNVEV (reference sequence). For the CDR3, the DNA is TGTGCCAGCAGTCCCACGTGGACAGATTATGGCTACACCTTC. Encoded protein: CASSPTWTDYGYTF.

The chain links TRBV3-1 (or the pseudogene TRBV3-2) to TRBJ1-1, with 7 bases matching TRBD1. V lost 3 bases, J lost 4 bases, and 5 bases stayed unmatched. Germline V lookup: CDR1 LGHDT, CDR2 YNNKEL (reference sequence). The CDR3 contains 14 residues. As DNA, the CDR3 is TGTGCCAGCAGCCACACGACAGGGCCCACTGAAGCTTTCTTT. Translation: CASSHTTGPTEAFF.

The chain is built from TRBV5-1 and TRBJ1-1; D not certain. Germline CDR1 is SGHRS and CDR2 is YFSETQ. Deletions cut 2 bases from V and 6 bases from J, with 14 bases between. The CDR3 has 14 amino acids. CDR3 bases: TGCGCCAGCAGCTTCGGCGCCTCAGGTTCTGAAGCTTTCTTT. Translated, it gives CASSFGASGSEAFF.

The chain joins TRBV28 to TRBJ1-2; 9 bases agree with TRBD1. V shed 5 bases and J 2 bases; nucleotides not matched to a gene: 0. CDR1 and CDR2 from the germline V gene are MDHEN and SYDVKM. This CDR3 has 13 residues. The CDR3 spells CASSDRGNYGYTF. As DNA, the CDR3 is TGTGCCAGCAGTGACAGGGGGAACTATGGCTACACCTTC.